This T cell receptor beta chain was sequenced for a study of OX40 agonist ivuxolimab in advanced cancers. The wider study: The dose of intravenous ivuxolimab that patients received every 2 weeks ranged from 0.01 to 10 mg/kg.

V gave up 5 bases and J gave up 4 bases, with 6 bases separating them. Germline CDR1 reads SGHRS; CDR2 reads YFSETQ. This CDR3 has 11 residues. The assay was immunoSEQ multiplex PCR, and TCRdb's table has in-frame clones only and misses some. The sample has tens of thousands of clones; roughly nine tenths are singletons. The sequence was obtained from an adult with an advanced solid tumor such as melanoma, head and neck, liver or kidney cancer. The chain is built from TRBV5-1 and TRBJ1-1; the D is unclear. Sample: CD4+ or CD8+ T cells sorted from blood, taken in a trial of the OX40 agonist ivuxolimab. CDR3: CASSGGTEAFF. DNA of the CDR3: TGCGCCAGCAGTGGAGGCACTGAAGCTTTCTTT. The full variable domain, completed using reference TRBV5-1 and TRBJ1-1, is KAGVTQTPRYLIKTRGQQVTLSCSPISGHRSVSWYQQTPGQGLQFLFEYFSETQRNKGNFPGRFSGRQFSNSRSEMNVSTLELGDSALYLCASSGGTEAFFGQGTRLTVV.